This T cell receptor beta chain was profiled in a study of cytomegalovirus exposure and HLA in healthy donors. As for the study in general: The platform used for the approximately 130 validation repertoires matched that of the approximately 670 first-cohort repertoires, a later analysis reported. Study outcomes and limitations: The authors enumerated 164 TCR beta chains as linked to cytomegalovirus. Rare sequences made up most TCRs, while some public TCRs were found in many donors.

Sequencing was performed with immunoSEQ multiplex PCR; in TCRdb, only in-frame clones are kept and a portion is missing. The profile covers fewer than 300,000 clones, with around 89% appearing a single time and approximately 0.9% taken by the ten largest. Germline assignment: CDR1 MNHEY and CDR2 SMNVEV (reference sequence). Trimming at V came to 3 bases and at J to 1 base, leaving 5 bases not matched to a gene. The length of the CDR3 is 15 residues. Turning to this clone: The target antigen is unknown.

The source is a woman aged 18-30 years in good health and CMV-seronegative. Sequencing was performed on PBMCs. The chain carries TRBV27 and TRBJ1-1; 7 bases map to TRBD1. CDR3 amino acids: CASSLYNRGNTEAFF. The DNA of the CDR3 is TGTGCCAGCAGTTTGTACAACAGGGGGAACACTGAAGCTTTCTTT.